These 13 T cell receptor beta chains share one sample of origin, sequenced in a study of control samples from healthy donors and cancer patients. Clones were read by immunoSEQ multiplex PCR, and TCRdb kept only the in-frame ones, dropping some. The table records 100,000 to 120,000 clones, 80% to 90% of them present only once. Specimen: blood. The source of these receptors is a woman aged 45 to 65 in good health.

This clone was counted once. The V gene is TRBV14, the J gene TRBJ2-2; D is possibly TRBD2 (5 bases). V dropped 1 base and J dropped 5 bases, with 8 bases sitting between them. Germline values: CDR1 SGHDN, CDR2 FVKESK. There are 14 residues in the CDR3. CDR3 region: CASSQARGTGELFF. The CDR3, as DNA: TGTGCCAGCAGCCAAGCACGCGGGACCGGGGAGCTGTTTTTT.

The rearrangement uses TRBV9 and TRBJ1-4, with 7 bases aligning to TRBD1. From germline, CDR1 is SGDLS and CDR2 YYNGEE. This CDR3 region has 15 residues. V lost 0 bases, J lost 5 bases, and 4 bases stayed unmatched. This chain's CDR3 is CASSVVGTDNEKLFF. In DNA form, the CDR3 reads TGTGCCAGCAGCGTAGTTGGGACAGACAATGAAAAACTGTTTTTT.

This chain uses TRBV5-4 with TRBJ2-3; maybe TRBD1 (5 bases). The ends were cut back, 4 bases at V and 0 bases at J, with 15 bases in the middle. CDR3 size: 16 residues. The germline CDR1 and CDR2 sequences are SGHNT and YYREEE (reference sequence). The CDR3 loop is CASSPVGRPSTDTQYF. The CDR3 coding sequence is TGTGCCAGCAGCCCCGTGGGGCGGCCTAGCACAGATACGCAGTATTTT.

The V gene is TRBV5-5, the J gene TRBJ2-4; tentative D call: TRBD1 (5 bases). Trimming cost V 4 bases and J 0 bases, with 14 bases left between them. The CDR3 runs to 16 residues. The germline gives CDR1 SGHKS, CDR2 YYEKEE (reference sequence). CDR3 sequence (DNA): TGTGCCAGCAGCCCAGCGACAGAAATAGCCAAAAACATTCAGTACTTC. Protein: CASSPATEIAKNIQYF.

This clone was seen only a few times. The chain employs TRBV4-2 and TRBJ1-5; TRBD1 matches at 8 bases. Germline trimming cut 2 bases from V and 2 bases from J; bases unmatched to any gene: 2. CDR1 is LGHNA, CDR2 YNFKEQ, per germline. The CDR3 contains 15 residues. The CDR3: CASSQMTGGNQPQHF. The CDR3 region has the DNA TGTGCCAGCAGCCAAATGACAGGGGGCAATCAGCCCCAGCATTTT.

This clone was seen once. This chain's CDR3 is CSPREQETQYF. In nucleotides, the CDR3 is TGCAGTCCCAGGGAACAAGAGACCCAGTACTTC. The chain combines TRBV20-1 with TRBJ2-5; D perhaps matches TRBD1 (5 bases). Germline V gives CDR1 DFQATT, CDR2 SNEGSKA (reference sequence). The CDR3 consists of 11 residues. V was shortened by 8 bases and J by 2 bases, with 9 bases between the two germline ends.

V is TRBV9 and J is TRBJ2-7, with TRBD1 matching 9 bases. This CDR3 spans 15 amino acids. Trimming cost V 2 bases and J 0 bases; bases outside gene matches: 3. Looked up from germline, CDR1 is SGDLS and CDR2 is YYNGEE. CDR3 sequence: CASSVGTGSSYEQYF. CDR3 nucleotide sequence: TGTGCCAGCAGCGTCGGGACAGGGAGCTCCTACGAGCAGTACTTC.

The chain carries TRBV7-8 and TRBJ2-3; D is uncertain. Deletions cut 4 bases from V and 4 bases from J, with 9 bases between. Germline CDR1 SGHVS, CDR2 FQNEAQ. The CDR3 is 13 amino acids. CDR3 in DNA: TGTGCCAGCAGCTCCCATTTGTCAGATACGCAGTATTTT. Protein sequence: CASSSHLSDTQYF.

As to this clone: In the same sample, other DNA sequences code for this CDR3. The chain links TRBV2 to TRBJ1-5; a possible D gene is TRBD1 (6 bases). The V gene's germline CDR1 is SNHLY and CDR2 FYNNEI. The CDR3 spans 13 residues. Trimming pared 6 bases from V and 5 bases from J, leaving 11 bases between. The CDR3 nucleotides are TGTGCCAGCAGCCTCACAGGGTATCAGCCCCAGCATTTT. Translating it yields CASSLTGYQPQHF.

V and J are TRBV10-1 and TRBJ1-1; D is ambiguous. Germline values: CDR1 WNHNN, CDR2 SYGVQD (reference sequence). The length of the CDR3 is 17 residues. The ends were cut back, 2 bases at V and 3 bases at J, with 19 bases in the middle. The CDR3 reads CASSEGNTEDLHTEAFF. In nucleotides, the CDR3 is TGCGCCAGCAGTGAGGGAAATACAGAAGATCTGCACACTGAAGCTTTCTTT.

A few counts support this clone. The genes are TRBV6-6 and TRBJ1-1; D not resolved. This CDR3 comprises 12 residues. Trimming left V 3 bases short and J 5 bases short, with 7 bases between. Germline assignment: CDR1 MNHNY and CDR2 SVGAGI (reference sequence). DNA for the CDR3: TGTGCCAGCAGTTATTTGGAAACTGAAGCTTTCTTT. Translation: CASSYLETEAFF.

The J gene is TRBJ2-5, the V gene TRBV19; 8 bases match TRBD1. With V trimmed by 5 bases and J by 3 bases, 5 bases remained unmatched. CDR3 size: 14 residues. In germline, CDR1 is LNHDA, CDR2 SQIVND (reference sequence). The DNA for the CDR3 is TGTGCCAGTAGTGACAGGGGTGATGAAGAGACCCAGTACTTC. This codes for CASSDRGDEETQYF.

The CDR3 coding sequence is TGTGCCAGCAGCGGCGGGGGGCCGGCCTACAATGAGCAGTTCTTC. Amino acids: CASSGGGPAYNEQFF. The chain employs TRBV11-3 and TRBJ2-1, with 8 bases fitting TRBD2. CDR1 and CDR2 from the germline V gene are SGHNT and YENEEA. This CDR3 is 15 amino acids long. V trimming: 5 bases; J trimming: 2 bases; junction bases outside the gene matches: 5. Supplemented by reference TRBV11-3 and TRBJ2-1, the full variable domain reads EAGVVQSPRYKIIEKKQPVAFWCNPISGHNTLYWYLQNLGQGPELLIRYENEEAVDDSQLPKDRFSAERLKGVDSTLKIQPAELGDSAVYLCASSGGGPAYNEQFFGPGTRLTVL.